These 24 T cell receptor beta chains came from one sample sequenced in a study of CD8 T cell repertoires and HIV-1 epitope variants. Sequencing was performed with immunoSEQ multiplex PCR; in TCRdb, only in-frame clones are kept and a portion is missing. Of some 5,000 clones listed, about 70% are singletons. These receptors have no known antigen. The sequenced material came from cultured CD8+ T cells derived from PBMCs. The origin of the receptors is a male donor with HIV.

The CDR3 loop is CASSPQGWQPQHF. For the CDR3, the DNA is TGTGCCAGCAGTCCCCAGGGTTGGCAGCCCCAGCATTTT. The chain employs TRBV28 and TRBJ1-5; weak D call: TRBD1 (5 bases). The CDR3 spans 13 residues. The V end was cut by 5 bases, the J end by 7 bases, with 12 bases between. Germline V gene lookup returns CDR1 MDHEN and CDR2 SYDVKM.

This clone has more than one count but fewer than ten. The chain's CDR3 is CASSQLAGDHEQYF. CDR3 nucleotides: TGCGCCAGCAGCCAACTAGCGGGAGACCACGAGCAGTACTTC. The rearrangement uses TRBV4-1 and TRBJ2-7; 10 positions match TRBD2. Germline assignment: CDR1 MGHRA and CDR2 YSYEKL. V dropped 2 bases and J dropped 5; count of bases not matched to a gene: 3. This CDR3 has 14 amino acids.

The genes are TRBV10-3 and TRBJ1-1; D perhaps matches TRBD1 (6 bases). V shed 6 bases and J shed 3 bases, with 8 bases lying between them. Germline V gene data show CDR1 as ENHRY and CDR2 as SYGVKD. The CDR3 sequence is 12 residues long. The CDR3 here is CAISAGDTEAFF. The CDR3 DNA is TGTGCCATCAGCGCAGGGGACACTGAAGCTTTCTTT.

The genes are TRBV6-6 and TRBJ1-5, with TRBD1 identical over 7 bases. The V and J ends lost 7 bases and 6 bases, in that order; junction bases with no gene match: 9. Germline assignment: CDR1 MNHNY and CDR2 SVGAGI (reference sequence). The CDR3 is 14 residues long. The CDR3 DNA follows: TGTGCCAGCACCCCAGCAGGGGGGGGTCAGCCCCAGCATTTT. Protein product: CASTPAGGGQPQHF.

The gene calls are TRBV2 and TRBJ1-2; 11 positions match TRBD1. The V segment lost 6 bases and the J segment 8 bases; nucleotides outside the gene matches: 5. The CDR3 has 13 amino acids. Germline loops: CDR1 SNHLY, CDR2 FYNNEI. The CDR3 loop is CASRGQGAAGYTF. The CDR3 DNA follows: TGTGCCAGCAGAGGACAGGGGGCCGCAGGCTACACCTTC.

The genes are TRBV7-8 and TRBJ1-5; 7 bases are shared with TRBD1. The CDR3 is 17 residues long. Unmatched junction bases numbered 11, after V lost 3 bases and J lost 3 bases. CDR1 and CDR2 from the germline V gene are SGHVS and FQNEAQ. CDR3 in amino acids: CASSFFFYRGPNQPQHF. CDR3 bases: TGTGCCAGCAGCTTTTTCTTTTACAGGGGTCCCAATCAGCCCCAGCATTTT.

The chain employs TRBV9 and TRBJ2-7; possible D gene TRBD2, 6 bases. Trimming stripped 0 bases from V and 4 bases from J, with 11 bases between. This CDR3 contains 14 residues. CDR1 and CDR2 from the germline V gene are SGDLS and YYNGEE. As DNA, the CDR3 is TGTGCCAGCAGCGTAGCGGGGGAGACGTACGAGCAGTACTTC. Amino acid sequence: CASSVAGETYEQYF.

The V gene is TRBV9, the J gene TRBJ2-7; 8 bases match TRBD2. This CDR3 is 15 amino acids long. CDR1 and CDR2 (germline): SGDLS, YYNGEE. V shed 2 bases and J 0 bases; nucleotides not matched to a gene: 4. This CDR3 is CASSVSGTSSYEQYF. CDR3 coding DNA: TGTGCCAGCAGCGTCTCCGGGACTAGCTCCTACGAGCAGTACTTC.

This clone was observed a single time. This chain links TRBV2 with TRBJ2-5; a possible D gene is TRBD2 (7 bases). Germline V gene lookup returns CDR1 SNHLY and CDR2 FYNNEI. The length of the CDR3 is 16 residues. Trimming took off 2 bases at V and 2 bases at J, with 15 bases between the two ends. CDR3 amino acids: CASSERWGGGQETQYF. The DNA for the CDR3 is TGTGCCAGCAGTGAAAGATGGGGGGGCGGTCAAGAGACCCAGTACTTC.

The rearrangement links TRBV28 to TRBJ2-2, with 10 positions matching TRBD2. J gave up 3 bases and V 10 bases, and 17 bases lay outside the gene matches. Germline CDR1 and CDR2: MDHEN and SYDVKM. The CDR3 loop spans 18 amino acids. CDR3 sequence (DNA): TGTGCCACCTCTGGGCTAGCGGGGGAGACAGACCACACCGGGGAGCTGTTTTTT. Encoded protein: CATSGLAGETDHTGELFF.

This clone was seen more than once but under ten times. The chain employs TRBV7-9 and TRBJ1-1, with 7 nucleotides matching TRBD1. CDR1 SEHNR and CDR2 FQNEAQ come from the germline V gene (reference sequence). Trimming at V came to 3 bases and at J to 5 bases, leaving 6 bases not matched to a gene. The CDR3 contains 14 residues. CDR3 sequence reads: CASSFTTGKTEAFF. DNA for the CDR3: TGTGCCAGCAGCTTTACGACAGGGAAGACTGAAGCTTTCTTT.

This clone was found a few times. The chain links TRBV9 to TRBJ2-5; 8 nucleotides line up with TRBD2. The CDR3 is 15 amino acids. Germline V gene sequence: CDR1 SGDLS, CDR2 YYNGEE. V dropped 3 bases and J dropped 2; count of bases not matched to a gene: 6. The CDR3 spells CASSAVSGGQETQYF. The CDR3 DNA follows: TGTGCCAGCAGCGCCGTAAGCGGGGGACAAGAGACCCAGTACTTC.

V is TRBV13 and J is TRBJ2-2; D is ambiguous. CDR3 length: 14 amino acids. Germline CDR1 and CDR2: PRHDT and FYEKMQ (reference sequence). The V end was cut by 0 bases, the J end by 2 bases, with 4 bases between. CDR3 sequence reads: CASSLGGNTGELFF. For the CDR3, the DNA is TGTGCCAGCAGCTTAGGAGGAAACACCGGGGAGCTGTTTTTT.

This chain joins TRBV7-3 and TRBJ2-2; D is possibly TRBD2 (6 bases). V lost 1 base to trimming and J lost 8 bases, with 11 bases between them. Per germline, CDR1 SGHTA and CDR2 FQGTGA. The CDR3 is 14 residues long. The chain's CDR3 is CASSLKPAGGELFF. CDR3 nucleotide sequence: TGTGCCAGCAGCTTAAAGCCGGCGGGAGGGGAGCTGTTTTTT.

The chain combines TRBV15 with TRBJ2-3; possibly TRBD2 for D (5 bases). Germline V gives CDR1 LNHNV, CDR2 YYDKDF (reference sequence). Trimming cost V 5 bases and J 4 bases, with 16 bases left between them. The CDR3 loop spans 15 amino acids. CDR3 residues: CATSLEGGHSDTQYF. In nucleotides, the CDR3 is TGTGCCACCAGCCTAGAGGGCGGGCACTCAGATACGCAGTATTTT.

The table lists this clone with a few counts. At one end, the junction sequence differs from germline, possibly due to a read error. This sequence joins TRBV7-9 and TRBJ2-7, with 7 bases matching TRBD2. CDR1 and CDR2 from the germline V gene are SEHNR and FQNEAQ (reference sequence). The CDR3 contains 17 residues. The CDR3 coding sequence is TGTGCCAGCAGATTAGATGGTCCTAGCGGAGCCCCCTACGAGCAGTACTTC. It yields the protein CASRLDGPSGAPYEQYF.

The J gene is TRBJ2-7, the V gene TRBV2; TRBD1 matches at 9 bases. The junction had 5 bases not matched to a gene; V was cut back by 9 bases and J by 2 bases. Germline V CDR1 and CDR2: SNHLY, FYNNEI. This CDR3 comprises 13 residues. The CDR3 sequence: CARTGTGPYEQYF. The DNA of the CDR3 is TGTGCCAGAACTGGGACAGGGCCCTACGAGCAGTACTTC.

As DNA, the CDR3 is TGTGCCAGCAGTTTCACTAGCGGGCAAGAGACCCAGTACTTC. This codes for CASSFTSGQETQYF. The chain joins TRBV27 to TRBJ2-5, with TRBD2 identical over 9 bases. Germline CDR1 and CDR2: MNHEY and SMNVEV (reference sequence). The CDR3 runs 14 residues. Trimming cost V 3 bases and J 2 bases; bases outside gene matches: 1.

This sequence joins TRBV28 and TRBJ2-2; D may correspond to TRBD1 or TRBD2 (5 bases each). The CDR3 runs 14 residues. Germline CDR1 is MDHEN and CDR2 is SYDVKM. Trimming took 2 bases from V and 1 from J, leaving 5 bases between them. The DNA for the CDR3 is TGTGCCAGCAGTTTAGGGGGGAACACCGGGGAGCTGTTTTTT. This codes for CASSLGGNTGELFF.

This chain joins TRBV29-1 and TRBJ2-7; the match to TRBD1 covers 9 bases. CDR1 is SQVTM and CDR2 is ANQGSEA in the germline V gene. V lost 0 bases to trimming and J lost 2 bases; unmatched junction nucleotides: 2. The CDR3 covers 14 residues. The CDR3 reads CSVEEGTGPYEQYF. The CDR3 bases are TGCAGCGTTGAAGAGGGGACAGGGCCCTACGAGCAGTACTTC.

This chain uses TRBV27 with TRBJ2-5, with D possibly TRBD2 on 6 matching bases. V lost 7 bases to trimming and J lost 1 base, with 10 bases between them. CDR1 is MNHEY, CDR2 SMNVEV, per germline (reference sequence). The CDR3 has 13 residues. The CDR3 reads CASKGGLQETQYF. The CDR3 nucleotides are TGTGCCAGCAAGGGAGGCCTCCAAGAGACCCAGTACTTC.

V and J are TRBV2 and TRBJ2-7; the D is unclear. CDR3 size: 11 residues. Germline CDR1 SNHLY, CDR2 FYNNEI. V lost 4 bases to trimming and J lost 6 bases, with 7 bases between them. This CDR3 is CASSVGSEQYF. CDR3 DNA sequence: TGTGCCAGCAGTGTGGGGTCCGAGCAGTACTTC. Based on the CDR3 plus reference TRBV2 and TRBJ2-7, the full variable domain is EPEVTQTPSHQVTQMGQEVILRCVPISNHLYFYWYRQILGQKVEFLVSFYNNEISEKSEIFDDQFSVERPDGSNFTLKIRSTKLEDSAMYFCASSVGSEQYFGPGTRLTVT.

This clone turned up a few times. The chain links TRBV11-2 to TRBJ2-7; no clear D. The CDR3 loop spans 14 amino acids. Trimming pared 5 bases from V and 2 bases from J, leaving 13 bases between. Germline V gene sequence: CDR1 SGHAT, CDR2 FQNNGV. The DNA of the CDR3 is TGTGCCAGCAGCGGTTGGAGTAATCCCTACGAGCAGTACTTC. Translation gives CASSGWSNPYEQYF.

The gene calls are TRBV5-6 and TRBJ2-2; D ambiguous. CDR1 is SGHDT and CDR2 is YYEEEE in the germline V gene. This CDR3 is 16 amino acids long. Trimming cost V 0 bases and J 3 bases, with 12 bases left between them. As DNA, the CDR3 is TGTGCCAGCAGCTTGGATTTGAAACGATACACCGGGGAGCTGTTTTTT. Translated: CASSLDLKRYTGELFF. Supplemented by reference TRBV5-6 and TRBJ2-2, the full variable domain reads DAGVTQSPTHLIKTRGQQVTLRCSPKSGHDTVSWYQQALGQGPQFIFQYYEEEERQRGNFPDRFSGHQFPNYSSELNVNALLLGDSALYLCASSLDLKRYTGELFFGEGSRLTVL.